This T cell receptor (beta chain) was sequenced in a study of T cells in Graves' hyperthyroidism and ophthalmopathy (dated by TCRdb to between 2018 and 2021). As for the study more broadly: Peripheral blood was collected at initial diagnosis, before any treatment. According to the paper, TCR Vbeta CDR3 sequencing was carried out on more than 120 peripheral blood samples, which came from 40 to 45 ophthalmopathy, 75 to 80 hyperthyroidism and roughly 17 progressor patients. An independent validation cohort of around 19 hyperthyroidism patients and about 15 patients who later progressed to ophthalmopathy tested prospective prediction of ophthalmopathy. Thyroid tissue and blood T-cell repertoires from roughly six Graves' hyperthyroidism patients were also compared in the study. After blood sampling, hyperthyroidism patients were treated with methimazole at a starting dose of 30 mg daily, and ophthalmopathy patients were treated with high-dose intravenous methylprednisolone. TCR V-J signatures able to tell the groups apart were searched for in a discovery cohort of about a hundred patients, of whom about 40 had Graves' ophthalmopathy and 55 to 60 had stable Graves' hyperthyroidism. The approximately 100 discovery patients were divided at random into training and test sets in a 7:3 ratio. General conclusions and limits of the study: Sample size was not statistically predetermined, and blinding of investigators to group allocation was not performed. In validation, the model predicted progression to ophthalmopathy with roughly 66% sensitivity and 72% to 85% specificity, a median of 6.5 months before onset. Most expanded thyroid clonotypes (frequency above 0.001) were also detected in blood, suggesting blood repertoires may reflect thyroid immune responses. Ophthalmopathy was separated from stable hyperthyroidism by a 13 V-J signature model, with over 85% sensitivity and approximately 84% specificity obtained in cross-validation and 80%/75% obtained in testing.

Ophthalmopathy patients had moderately to severely active disease, with a Clinical Activity Score of 3 or more, a NOSPECS grade of 4 or more, and a disease duration of less than 3 months. Exclusion was applied to patients with uncontrolled infections, other autoimmune diseases, pregnancy or lactation. Diagnoses were established on the basis of clinical symptoms, serum thyroxine and TRAb, thyroid ultrasound, and orbital computed tomography. Ficoll-Paque density gradient centrifugation was used to isolate PBMCs from around 9.1 ml of fresh peripheral blood. Total RNA was extracted with Trizol reagent, and quality was checked on an Agilent 2100 Bioanalyzer. The cysteine opens and the phenylalanine closes a CDR3 of 16 amino acids. Only the CDR3 portion is preserved as DNA: 48 bases, with reading frame beginning at the first base. Via the germline V gene, CDR1 is MDHEN and CDR2 SYDVKM. V loses 2 bases, J loses 4 bases, and the germline ends lie 18 bases apart.

This clonotype has at least ten counts. What antigen it recognizes has not been identified. No much larger clone is present one base from it, and per-base qualities are unavailable. The TCR beta CDR3 regions were amplified from the RNA transcripts. For the first round of RT-PCR on the TCR CDR3, the HTBI primer set was used together with the Qiagen OneStep RT-PCR kit. A second multiplex PCR round built the libraries, followed by size selection and purification. Libraries were sequenced paired-end with 100 bp reads on an Illumina HiSeq2000. Per the original workflow: SOAPnuke was used to process the raw data, with reads discarded if the reads contained adapters or uncalled bases, had a mean Phred below 15, or lacked an exact constant-primer or identifier match. COPE v1.2.5 was used to merge high-quality paired reads, and clonotypes were defined as unique nucleotide sequences. Clonotypes were aligned to IMGT TRBV, TRBD and TRBJ reference segments using MiTCR v1.1. Only V-J combinations with frequency above 0.0001, covering about 99% of repertoires, were analysed. The TCS score was defined as F50 (clonal expansion) divided by E x V (chaos), with BLOSUM62-based TCRdist calculated between CDR3 peptides within each V-J. Welch's t-statistics and random forest reduced 514 V-J features to around 14, which were used in a naive Bayes classifier (R e1071). In-frame beta chains were kept once TCRdb had trimmed the public reads at Q25 with fastp and called clones with MiXCR. Identical CDR3 protein sequences are pooled into one entry, listed with their most common genes and DNA. Clone size and V and J calls follow TCRdb, not the original study. This sample gives fewer than 450,000 distinct CDR3 sequences in total; less than 20% of them show up just once. 35% to 50% of the sample is in the top ten clones.

The sample consisted of blood. The chain links TRBV28 with TRBJ2-7, with TRBD1 perhaps the D gene, on 7 matching bases. The clonotype originates from a man aged 18 to 30 with Graves' ophthalmopathy. The nucleotides read TGTGCCAGCAGTTTAGTCGCGGGACAGATATTATACGAGCAGTACTTC. This is translated as CASSLVAGQILYEQYF.